The 31 T cell receptor beta chains given below trace back to one sample, sequenced in a study of blood T cell repertoires in COVID-19. The repertoire was sequenced with immunoSEQ multiplex PCR; TCRdb's copy has only in-frame clones and lacks some. The profile shows about 360,000 clones, approximately 86% of them singletons. Material: peripheral blood. The receptors originated from a woman aged 60 to 75 with COVID-19, enrolled during active disease.

This clone was seen only a few times. The same CDR3 can be traced to other DNA sequences in this sample. The chain employs TRBV5-1 and TRBJ2-1; 9 bases line up with TRBD2. This CDR3 contains 15 residues. The germline V gene has CDR1 SGHRS and CDR2 YFSETQ. The junction had 2 bases not matched to a gene; V was cut back by 0 bases and J by 4 bases. In DNA, the CDR3 is TGCGCCAGCAGCTTGGGCGGGGGGGCTTACAATGAGCAGTTCTTC. Its translation: CASSLGGGAYNEQFF. Supplemented by reference TRBV5-1 and TRBJ2-1, the full variable domain reads KAGVTQTPRYLIKTRGQQVTLSCSPISGHRSVSWYQQTPGQGLQFLFEYFSETQRNKGNFPGRFSGRQFSNSRSEMNVSTLELGDSALYLCASSLGGGAYNEQFFGPGTRLTVL.

V and J are TRBV19 and TRBJ2-3, with 9 bases fitting TRBD2. Germline assignment: CDR1 LNHDA and CDR2 SQIVND (reference sequence). This CDR3 contains 16 residues. With 1 base clipped from V and 0 bases from J, the junction kept 2 bases outside the gene matches. The CDR3, as DNA: TGTGCCAGTAGTATAGGACTAGCGGCGAGCACAGATACGCAGTATTTT. Amino acid sequence: CASSIGLAASTDTQYF.

The chain uses TRBV18 and TRBJ2-3, with unresolved D. Trimming stripped 7 bases from V and 2 bases from J, with 10 bases between. There are 13 residues in the CDR3. Germline V gene data show CDR1 as KGHSH and CDR2 as LQKENI. The CDR3 DNA reads TGTGCCAGCTTGAGTACTTCCACAGATACGCAGTATTTT. Protein product: CASLSTSTDTQYF.

V is TRBV5-4 and J is TRBJ2-3; TRBD2 matches at 9 bases. V shed 7 bases and J 1 base; nucleotides not matched to a gene: 4. Germline CDR1 SGHNT, CDR2 YYREEE (reference sequence). This CDR3 contains 14 residues. CDR3 amino acids: CASLQRGGTDTQYF. CDR3 nucleotides: TGTGCCAGCCTCCAGCGGGGGGGCACAGATACGCAGTATTTT.

This clone was observed once. The chain carries TRBV11-2 and TRBJ2-3; 8 bases line up with TRBD2. Germline V lookup: CDR1 SGHAT, CDR2 FQNNGV. V was pared by 5 bases and J by 3 bases, with 7 bases of the junction left unmatched. This CDR3 spans 15 amino acids. CDR3 protein: CASSIAGRGTDTQYF. The CDR3 region has the DNA TGTGCCAGCAGCATAGCGGGGAGGGGAACAGATACGCAGTATTTT.

The gene calls are TRBV7-9 and TRBJ2-5, with D tentatively TRBD2 (6 bases). There are 14 residues in the CDR3. Germline V gene data show CDR1 as SEHNR and CDR2 as FQNEAQ (reference sequence). The V and J ends lost 2 bases and 4 bases respectively, with 11 bases between them. The CDR3 here is CASSLSGGSETQYF. The CDR3 DNA sequence: TGTGCCAGCAGCTTATCCGGGGGTTCAGAGACCCAGTACTTC.

The rearrangement links TRBV5-5 to TRBJ1-4; D not resolved. The CDR3 is 16 amino acids. CDR1 and CDR2 (germline): SGHKS, YYEKEE (reference sequence). The V end was cut by 2 bases, the J end by 0 bases, with 11 bases between. Here the CDR3 reads CASSLFGVPTNEKLFF. The CDR3 DNA reads TGTGCCAGCAGCTTATTCGGGGTCCCAACTAATGAAAAACTGTTTTTT.

This clone was counted once. This chain connects TRBV19 to TRBJ1-3; D remains ambiguous. CDR1 and CDR2 from the germline V gene are LNHDA and SQIVND (reference sequence). The CDR3 has 16 residues. Trimming stripped 10 bases from V and 0 bases from J, with 19 bases between. This chain's CDR3 is CATAVGRRLSGNTIYF. The CDR3 DNA is TGTGCCACCGCCGTTGGCAGGCGCCTCTCTGGAAACACCATATATTTT.

The rearrangement uses TRBV5-5 and TRBJ2-2; 7 nucleotides agree with TRBD1. CDR3 length equals 16 residues. The V gene end was trimmed by 6 bases and the J gene end by 5 bases; junction bases not matched to a gene: 13. CDR1 and CDR2 (germline): SGHKS, YYEKEE (reference sequence). The CDR3 sequence: CASTTVDRIGTGELFF. The CDR3 DNA reads TGTGCCAGCACCACCGTGGACAGGATTGGGACCGGGGAGCTGTTTTTT. Full variable domain (remainder filled in from reference TRBV5-5 and TRBJ2-2): DAGVTQSPTHLIKTRGQQVTLRCSPISGHKSVSWYQQVLGQGPQFIFQYYEKEERGRGNFPDRFSARQFPNYSSELNVNALLLGDSALYLCASTTVDRIGTGELFFGEGSRLTVL.

This CDR3 reads CAWSVGQNNEQFF. DNA of the CDR3: TGTGCCTGGAGTGTGGGACAGAACAATGAGCAGTTCTTC. The chain joins TRBV30 to TRBJ2-1, with 7 bases lining up with TRBD1. The J segment lost 5 bases and the V segment lost 0 bases, leaving 1 base of the junction unmatched. Germline V gene lookup returns CDR1 GTSNPN and CDR2 SVGIG (reference sequence). The CDR3 contains 13 residues.

V usage is TRBV5-4 and J usage is TRBJ2-3; 11 nucleotides match TRBD2. Trimming took 0 bases from V and 6 from J; bases not matched to a gene: 6. The CDR3 length is 16 residues. Germline V gene lookup returns CDR1 SGHNT and CDR2 YYREEE (reference sequence). The CDR3 nucleotides read TGTGCCAGCAGCTTGGGACTAGCGGGGACAAGGGATACGCAGTATTTT. It translates to CASSLGLAGTRDTQYF. Looking up the rest from reference TRBV5-4 and TRBJ2-3 gives the full variable domain: ETGVTQSPTHLIKTRGQQVTLRCSSQSGHNTVSWYQQALGQGPQFIFQYYREEENGRGNFPPRFSGLQFPNYSSELNVNALELDDSALYLCASSLGLAGTRDTQYFGPGTRLTVL.

The chain joins TRBV7-3 to TRBJ2-3; 7 nucleotides align to TRBD1. The length of the CDR3 is 15 residues. The V gene end was trimmed by 4 bases and the J gene end by 0 bases; junction bases not matched to a gene: 4. Germline V gene sequence: CDR1 SGHTA, CDR2 FQGTGA. CDR3 sequence reads: CASSSGQASTDTQYF. The DNA for the CDR3 is TGTGCCAGCAGCTCTGGACAGGCTAGCACAGATACGCAGTATTTT. The variable domain in full, completed from reference TRBV7-3 and TRBJ2-3, reads GAGVSQTPSNKVTEKGKYVELRCDPISGHTALYWYRQSLGQGPEFLIYFQGTGAADDSGLPNDRFFAVRPEGSVSTLKIQRTERGDSAVYLCASSSGQASTDTQYFGPGTRLTVL.

The J gene is TRBJ2-1, the V gene TRBV7-8; 10 nucleotides agree with TRBD1. V was pared by 3 bases and J by 6 bases, with 5 bases of the junction left unmatched. This CDR3 has 15 amino acids. Germline V lookup: CDR1 SGHVS, CDR2 FQNEAQ. CDR3 region: CASSFGGQGFNEQFF. The CDR3 region has the DNA TGTGCCAGCAGCTTCGGGGGACAGGGGTTCAATGAGCAGTTCTTC.

This chain links TRBV7-2 with TRBJ1-1, with D possibly being TRBD1 (6 bases). This CDR3 comprises 14 residues. CDR1 and CDR2 from the germline V gene are SGHTA and FQGNSA. V was trimmed by 2 bases and J by 6 bases, leaving 13 bases between them. The CDR3, as DNA: TGTGCCAGCAGCTTACAGGGGCAAGGGTCTGAAGCTTTCTTT. Translated: CASSLQGQGSEAFF.

The rearrangement joins TRBV5-4 to TRBJ2-7, with 9 bases identical to TRBD1. CDR1 and CDR2 (germline): SGHNT, YYREEE (reference sequence). V gave up 9 bases and J gave up 2 bases; unmatched junction bases: 3. The CDR3 runs 12 residues. The CDR3 DNA reads TGTGCCACCGGGACAGGGACCTACGAGCAGTACTTC. Translation: CATGTGTYEQYF.

The chain employs TRBV6-1 and TRBJ1-2; D not resolved. CDR3 length: 14 amino acids. In germline, CDR1 is MNHNS, CDR2 SASEGT. V lost 0 bases and J lost 4, with 9 bases in between. The CDR3, as DNA: TGTGCCAGCAGTGAAGCGGGAGACTCCTATGGCTACACCTTC. Translation: CASSEAGDSYGYTF.

The chain links TRBV30 to TRBJ1-4, with 7 bases that match TRBD1. Germline CDR1 is GTSNPN and CDR2 is SVGIG (reference sequence). V was clipped by 5 bases and J by 5 bases; unmatched bases: 11. The CDR3 has 15 residues. The CDR3: CAWHHSGGINEKLFF. CDR3 coding DNA: TGTGCCTGGCACCATTCAGGGGGGATAAATGAAAAACTGTTTTTT.

Concerning this clone itself: Within the sample, other DNA sequences also encode this same CDR3. The V gene is TRBV6-5, the J gene TRBJ2-4; 8 nucleotides line up with TRBD1. The CDR3 is made up of 13 amino acids. Trimming removed 6 bases from V and 4 bases from J; junction bases left unmatched: 2. The germline gives CDR1 MNHEY, CDR2 SVGAGI. CDR3 bases: TGTGCCAGCAGGCAGGGGGCTAAAAACATTCAGTACTTC. Translation gives CASRQGAKNIQYF.

V is TRBV18 and J is TRBJ2-3, with 8 bases lining up with TRBD2. Germline V gives CDR1 KGHSH, CDR2 LQKENI. V lost 3 bases and J lost 2; bases outside the gene matches: 4. This CDR3 contains 15 residues. The CDR3 sequence: CASSPPGGATDTQYF. The CDR3 coding sequence is TGTGCCAGCTCACCCCCGGGGGGGGCCACAGATACGCAGTATTTT.

The CDR3 reads CASSPLRGETQYF. CDR3 nucleotides: TGTGCCAGCTCACCACTCAGGGGAGAGACCCAGTACTTC. The chain has TRBV18 and TRBJ2-5; the D gene is possibly TRBD1 (6 bases). CDR3 length: 13 residues. Trimming removed 1 base from V and 4 bases from J, with 7 bases in between. Germline assignment: CDR1 KGHSH and CDR2 LQKENI.

The chain uses TRBV24-1 and TRBJ1-6; 9 positions match TRBD1. Per the germline V gene, CDR1 is KGHDR and CDR2 is SFDVKD. Trimming removed 8 bases from V and 9 bases from J; junction bases left unmatched: 10. The CDR3 loop spans 15 amino acids. The CDR3 spells CATTDRGEGGSPLHF. Here the CDR3 DNA reads TGTGCCACCACGGACAGGGGAGAGGGGGGTTCACCCCTCCACTTT.

The gene calls are TRBV6-5 and TRBJ2-1, with D perhaps matching TRBD1 (6 bases). The V end was cut by 6 bases, the J end by 2 bases, with 11 bases between. The CDR3 extends over 14 amino acids. The germline V gene has CDR1 MNHEY and CDR2 SVGAGI. Written as DNA, the CDR3 is TGTGCCAGCAGATCCAGGGGACCCTACAATGAGCAGTTCTTC. This sequence encodes CASRSRGPYNEQFF.

The chain is built from TRBV7-6 and TRBJ2-1; the match to TRBD1 covers 8 bases. The V segment lost 5 bases and the J segment 2 bases; nucleotides outside the gene matches: 17. Germline V gene data show CDR1 as SGHVS and CDR2 as FNYEAQ. The CDR3 length is 19 residues. The CDR3 sequence: CASSHLMGSDRGAYNEQFF. The CDR3 DNA follows: TGTGCCAGCAGCCACCTTATGGGATCCGACAGGGGAGCCTACAATGAGCAGTTCTTC.

This clone has just a few counts. This chain links TRBV10-3 with TRBJ1-1; no definite D call. Trimming left V 8 bases short and J 3 bases short, with 16 bases between. There are 14 residues in the CDR3. Germline V CDR1 and CDR2: ENHRY, SYGVKD. DNA for the CDR3: TGTGCCATCTCTGTGAGGGCTGAGGACACTGAAGCTTTCTTT. This encodes CAISVRAEDTEAFF.

The chain recombines TRBV19 with TRBJ1-1, with 8 bases matching TRBD1. V shed 4 bases and J 1 base; nucleotides not matched to a gene: 5. The germline V gene encodes CDR1 LNHDA and CDR2 SQIVND (reference sequence). CDR3 length: 15 amino acids. The DNA for the CDR3 is TGTGCCAGTAGTACTTGGACAGGGCCGAACACTGAAGCTTTCTTT. Protein: CASSTWTGPNTEAFF.

A word on this clone: The same CDR3 can be traced to other DNA sequences in this sample. V usage is TRBV5-1 and J usage is TRBJ2-3; 12 nucleotides align to TRBD2. V shed 4 bases, J shed 0 bases, and the junction held 3 bases outside the gene matches. This CDR3 spans 16 amino acids. CDR1 is SGHRS, CDR2 YFSETQ, per germline. This chain's CDR3 is CASSPGLAGSTDTQYF. The CDR3 DNA reads as TGCGCCAGCAGCCCCGGACTAGCGGGGAGCACAGATACGCAGTATTTT.

This sequence joins TRBV3-1 (or the pseudogene TRBV3-2) and TRBJ2-5, with 12 bases identical to TRBD2. V gave up 6 bases and J gave up 2 bases; unmatched junction bases: 4. The CDR3 is 15 residues long. From germline, CDR1 is LGHDT and CDR2 YNNKEL (reference sequence). CDR3 sequence: CASSPGTSGQETQYF. The CDR3 DNA reads as TGTGCCAGCAGTCCCGGGACTAGCGGGCAAGAGACCCAGTACTTC.

The rearrangement joins TRBV5-4 to TRBJ2-4; the D gene is possibly TRBD2 (6 bases). The V gene's germline CDR1 is SGHNT and CDR2 YYREEE (reference sequence). The length of the CDR3 is 14 residues. V was shortened by 2 bases and J by 4 bases, with 10 bases between the two germline ends. The CDR3 spells CASSFGGIKNIQYF. CDR3 DNA sequence: TGTGCCAGCAGCTTTGGGGGGATAAAAAACATTCAGTACTTC. The full variable domain, its missing parts supplied by reference TRBV5-4 and TRBJ2-4, is ETGVTQSPTHLIKTRGQQVTLRCSSQSGHNTVSWYQQALGQGPQFIFQYYREEENGRGNFPPRFSGLQFPNYSSELNVNALELDDSALYLCASSFGGIKNIQYFGAGTRLSVL.

The chain is built from TRBV5-5 and TRBJ2-1; 7 bases are shared with TRBD1. The CDR3 totals 16 residues. Trimming cost V 3 bases and J 2 bases; bases outside gene matches: 8. CDR1 and CDR2 from the germline V gene are SGHKS and YYEKEE (reference sequence). The CDR3 DNA reads as TGTGCCAGCAGCTACGGGACAGTCAGGACCTACAATGAGCAGTTCTTC. Protein: CASSYGTVRTYNEQFF.

V is TRBV6-1 and J is TRBJ1-2; a possible D gene is TRBD1 (5 bases). The germline V gene has CDR1 MNHNS and CDR2 SASEGT. The CDR3 runs to 14 residues. Between the trimmed V and J ends, which lost 4 bases and 7 bases, there was a span of 16 bases. The DNA for the CDR3 is TGTGCCAGCAGTGGAGCCTCCATACAGGCTGGCTACACCTTC. Amino acids: CASSGASIQAGYTF.

The V call is TRBV7-9, the J call TRBJ1-4; D gene unclear. The CDR3 totals 11 residues. The ends were cut back, 5 bases at V and 8 bases at J, with 6 bases in the middle. CDR1 and CDR2 (germline): SEHNR, FQNEAQ (reference sequence). The CDR3 is CASSPGEKLFF. DNA of the CDR3: TGTGCCAGCAGCCCCGGGGAAAAACTGTTTTTT.